The clone carrying this TCR beta chain was found many times. The antigen remains undetermined. This record comes from a study of T cells in Graves' hyperthyroidism and ophthalmopathy. Overall study findings and caveats: In blood, most of the thyroid clonotypes expanded above 0.001 were also present.

What was amplified from RNA transcripts were TCR beta CDR3 regions. A first-round RT-PCR of the TCR CDR3 used the HTBI primer set. TCRdb fed the multiplex PCR reads into MiXCR, producing one record per CDR3 protein. This table holds approximately 100,000 distinct CDR3 sequences, roughly 40% found once. The germline CDR1 and CDR2 sequences are MGHDK and SYGVNS. Trimming removed 5 bases from V and 6 bases from J, with 13 bases in between. The length of the CDR3 is 13 residues. Uncontrolled infection, other autoimmune disease, pregnancy and lactation each barred patients from inclusion. Diagnoses used clinical symptoms, serum thyroxine and TRAb, thyroid ultrasound and orbital computed tomography.

The chain combines TRBV25-1 with TRBJ1-2; TRBD1 is a possible D gene (6 bases). The specimen sequenced was peripheral blood or thyroid tissue (not recorded which). This receptor was taken from a woman aged 25 to 45 with Graves' hyperthyroidism. The DNA for the CDR3 is TGTGCCAGCAGTTCGGGGGCTCGTAATGGCTACACCTTC. It encodes CASSSGARNGYTF.